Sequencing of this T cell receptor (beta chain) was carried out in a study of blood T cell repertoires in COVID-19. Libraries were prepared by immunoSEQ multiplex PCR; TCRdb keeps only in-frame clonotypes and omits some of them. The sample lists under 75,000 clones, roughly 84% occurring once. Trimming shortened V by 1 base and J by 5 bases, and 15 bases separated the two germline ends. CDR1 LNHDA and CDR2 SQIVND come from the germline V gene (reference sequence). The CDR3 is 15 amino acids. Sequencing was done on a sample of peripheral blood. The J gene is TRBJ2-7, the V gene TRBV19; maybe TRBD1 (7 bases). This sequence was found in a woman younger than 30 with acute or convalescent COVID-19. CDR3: CASSIAGGGADEQYF. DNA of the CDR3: TGTGCCAGTAGTATAGCTGGAGGGGGCGCGGACGAGCAGTACTTC.